Listed here are 27 T cell receptor beta chains from one sample, sequenced in a study of early T cells in non-severe SARS-CoV-2 infection. TCRdb fed the 5' RACE reads into MiXCR, producing one record per CDR3 protein. Here the sample spans around 86,000 distinct CDR3 sequences, roughly 14% being singletons. The sequencing sample was made of whole blood. These receptors came from an adult who was a healthcare worker with PCR-confirmed SARS-CoV-2 infection or an uninfected control (not recorded which).

This chain links TRBV2 with TRBJ1-2; D uncertain. Germline CDR1 reads SNHLY; CDR2 reads FYNNEI. Trimming pared 6 bases from V and 4 bases from J, leaving 18 bases between. This CDR3 has 15 amino acids. The CDR3 DNA sequence: TGTGCCAGCAGCCTGCCCATGGCGGGTAGCTATGGCTACACCTTC. Residues: CASSLPMAGSYGYTF. Combining the CDR3 with reference TRBV2 and TRBJ1-2 gives the whole variable domain EPEVTQTPSHQVTQMGQEVILRCVPISNHLYFYWYRQILGQKVEFLVSFYNNEISEKSEIFDDQFSVERPDGSNFTLKIRSTKLEDSAMYFCASSLPMAGSYGYTFGSGTRLTVV.

In its sample, this clonotype was seen a few times. The chain recombines TRBV3-1 with TRBJ1-4; D gene ambiguous. The CDR3 contains 12 residues. The V and J ends lost 4 bases and 12 bases respectively, with 12 bases between them. In germline, CDR1 is LGHDT, CDR2 YNNKEL (reference sequence). In DNA form, the CDR3 reads TGTGCCAGCAGCCTCTCCGGAGAGCAACTGTTTTTT. Its translation is CASSLSGEQLFF.

V usage is TRBV2 and J usage is TRBJ2-7; 8 nucleotides line up with TRBD1. CDR3 size: 15 residues. Germline V gene sequence: CDR1 SNHLY, CDR2 FYNNEI. Unmatched junction bases numbered 11, after V lost 7 bases and J lost 3 bases. CDR3 sequence: CASTSDRAPFYEQYV. In DNA, the CDR3 is TGTGCCAGCACCTCGGACAGGGCCCCTTTCTACGAGCAGTACGTC.

The chain is built from TRBV19 and TRBJ2-4; D is unclear. CDR1 is LNHDA, CDR2 SQIVND, per germline (reference sequence). V was trimmed by 6 bases and J by 2 bases, leaving 8 bases between them. The CDR3 sequence is 13 residues long. The DNA of the CDR3 is TGTGCCAGTAGCCAGACCTCCAAAAACATTCAGTACTTC. Protein product: CASSQTSKNIQYF.

This clonotype was observed a few times. The genes are TRBV11-2 and TRBJ2-1; 8 bases are a match to TRBD2. The CDR3 is 15 residues long. The germline gives CDR1 SGHAT, CDR2 FQNNGV. J gave up 3 bases and V 4 bases, and 5 bases lay outside the gene matches. CDR3 protein: CASSSETSVYNEQFF. CDR3 DNA: TGTGCCAGCAGCTCAGAGACTAGCGTCTACAATGAGCAGTTCTTC.

The genes are TRBV7-2 and TRBJ1-1; no firm D call. The V gene's germline CDR1 is SGHTA and CDR2 FQGNSA. The ends were cut back, 5 bases at V and 2 bases at J, with 12 bases in the middle. The CDR3 spans 14 residues. The CDR3 region is CASSPSQINTEAFF. The CDR3 DNA follows: TGTGCCAGCAGCCCGAGCCAGATAAACACTGAAGCTTTCTTT.

This clonotype has more than one count but fewer than ten. V gene TRBV7-8 combines with J gene TRBJ1-3; no firm D call. This CDR3 has 16 amino acids. V lost 1 base and J 0 bases, leaving 10 bases between the germline ends. Germline assignment: CDR1 SGHVS and CDR2 FQNEAQ. The CDR3 nucleotides are TGTGCCAGCAGCTTAGGACCCGCCGCCTCTGGAAACACCATATATTTT. Protein product: CASSLGPAASGNTIYF.

This clonotype was counted many times. The genes are TRBV12-3 or TRBV12-4 and TRBJ1-1; 8 bases are shared with TRBD1. Trimming took 3 bases from V and 11 from J; bases not matched to a gene: 5. This CDR3 comprises 12 residues. The CDR3 here is CASSFAGGRAFF. As DNA, the CDR3 is TGTGCCAGCAGTTTTGCAGGGGGCCGGGCTTTCTTT.

This clonotype turned up a few times. The chain is built from TRBV11-2 and TRBJ2-7, with D tentatively TRBD1 or TRBD2 (5 bases each). The germline V gene encodes CDR1 SGHAT and CDR2 FQNNGV. The CDR3 spans 13 residues. V was clipped by 1 base and J by 3 bases, with 7 bases between them. Written as DNA, the CDR3 is TGTGCCAGCAGCTTAGTTGGGGGCTACGAGCAGTACGTC. Amino acids: CASSLVGGYEQYV.

The chain is built from TRBV5-1 and TRBJ2-2; a weak D match, TRBD1 (7 bases). Germline V CDR1 and CDR2: SGHRS, YFSETQ. V was pared by 0 bases and J by 2 bases, with 14 bases between. This CDR3 is built from 17 residues. The CDR3, as DNA: TGCGCCAGCAGCTTGGTGGCGGGACAGAGAAACACCGGGGAGCTGTTTTTT. Protein sequence: CASSLVAGQRNTGELFF.

The chain links TRBV19 to TRBJ2-3; TRBD1 aligns across 10 bases. This CDR3 spans 17 amino acids. Germline V CDR1 and CDR2: LNHDA, SQIVND (reference sequence). Trimming removed 4 bases from V and 4 bases from J; junction bases left unmatched: 11. CDR3 sequence: CASSTIDRGRGADTQYF. As DNA, the CDR3 is TGTGCCAGTAGTACCATAGACAGGGGGCGAGGGGCAGATACGCAGTATTTT.

In this sample, this clonotype turned up many times. The chain couples TRBV7-9 to TRBJ1-1, with 7 nucleotides matching TRBD1. Germline V gene sequence: CDR1 SEHNR, CDR2 FQNEAQ (reference sequence). Trimming cost V 4 bases and J 5 bases; bases outside gene matches: 7. The CDR3 extends over 14 amino acids. CDR3 sequence: CASSYTGVWTEAFF. The CDR3 bases are TGTGCCAGCAGCTATACAGGGGTATGGACTGAAGCTTTCTTT.

This clonotype was counted at least ten times. The gene calls are TRBV7-8 and TRBJ1-1; maybe TRBD1 (6 bases). Trimming removed 1 base at V and 4 bases at J, with 7 bases between. CDR3 length equals 13 residues. Germline V gene lookup returns CDR1 SGHVS and CDR2 FQNEAQ. This chain's CDR3 is CASSLDRATEAFF. Written as DNA, the CDR3 is TGTGCCAGCAGCTTAGACAGGGCCACTGAAGCTTTCTTT.

This clonotype was detected a few times. CDR3 in DNA: TGTGCCAGCAGTGTAACCAGGGACGGCCGGACTGAAGCTTTCTTT. This encodes CASSVTRDGRTEAFF. The gene calls are TRBV2 and TRBJ1-1; D is possibly TRBD1 (5 bases). The germline CDR1 and CDR2 sequences are SNHLY and FYNNEI. This CDR3 comprises 15 residues. The V end was cut by 4 bases, the J end by 5 bases, with 17 bases between.

This clonotype occurred a few times. The chain carries TRBV4-1 and TRBJ1-2; perhaps TRBD1 as D (5 bases). Germline CDR1 reads MGHRA; CDR2 reads YSYEKL. The CDR3 covers 16 residues. V lost 4 bases and J 2 bases, leaving 17 bases between the germline ends. CDR3 sequence reads: CASSLLGEGANYGYTF. CDR3 nucleotides: TGCGCCAGCAGCCTCTTGGGGGAAGGGGCGAACTATGGCTACACCTTC.

The chain has TRBV7-9 and TRBJ1-3; no firm D call. The CDR3 runs 14 residues. The V gene lost 7 bases and the J gene lost 4 bases, with 14 bases spanning the gap. Germline V gene sequence: CDR1 SEHNR, CDR2 FQNEAQ (reference sequence). This CDR3 reads CASTLGGTGNTIYF. The DNA of the CDR3 is TGTGCCAGCACTTTAGGAGGAACGGGAAACACCATATATTTT.

This chain joins TRBV24-1 and TRBJ2-7; D is unclear. Trimming left V 9 bases short and J 1 base short, with 9 bases between. There are 12 residues in the CDR3. Germline CDR1 reads KGHDR; CDR2 reads SFDVKD. The CDR3 loop reads CATGKGSYEQYV. The CDR3 DNA is TGTGCCACCGGTAAGGGTTCCTACGAGCAGTACGTC.

The chain employs TRBV7-9 and TRBJ2-3, with D possibly TRBD1 on 5 matching bases. The CDR3 covers 16 residues. V was cut by 5 bases and J by 2 bases, with 17 bases left in between. Germline values: CDR1 SEHNR, CDR2 FQNEAQ (reference sequence). The CDR3, as DNA: TGTGCCAGCAGCCCACCGGACACAAAGAACACAGATACGCAGTATTTT. The encoded protein is CASSPPDTKNTDTQYF.

This clonotype was found a few times. The junction differs from germline at one of its ends, possibly a read error. This chain links TRBV20-1 with TRBJ2-3, with TRBD2 matching over 13 bases. The CDR3 contains 13 residues. Germline V lookup: CDR1 DFQATT, CDR2 SNEGSKA (reference sequence). CDR3 loop: CSTSGGAADTQYF. Written as DNA, the CDR3 is TGCAGTACTAGCGGGGGGGCCGCAGATACGCAGTATTTT.

V is TRBV5-3 and J is TRBJ2-1; TRBD1 matches at 7 bases. TRBV5-3 is an ORF for which the function is uncertain. The CDR3 length is 19 residues. V shed 1 base, J shed 9 bases, and the junction held 22 bases outside the gene matches. The CDR3 bases are TGTGCCAGAAGCTTGACATTTCCCGAGGGGGCATCCGAAATGATTGAGCAGTTCTTC. Protein sequence: CARSLTFPEGASEMIEQFF.

The chain uses TRBV7-8 and TRBJ2-4; weak D call: TRBD2 (5 bases). Germline values: CDR1 SGHVS, CDR2 FQNEAQ. Trimming took 3 bases from V and 2 from J, leaving 14 bases between them. The CDR3 extends over 16 amino acids. CDR3 protein: CASSLVGVSSKNIQYF. The CDR3 DNA reads as TGTGCCAGCAGCTTGGTCGGGGTATCATCCAAAAACATTCAGTACTTC.

This clonotype occurred a few times. CDR3 nucleotide sequence: TGCAGCGTTAAAGTTGCCTGGGGCACTGAAGCTTTCTTT. Its protein is CSVKVAWGTEAFF. The chain couples TRBV29-1 to TRBJ1-1; D is ambiguous. The CDR3 covers 13 residues. Germline CDR1 SQVTM, CDR2 ANQGSEA. Trimming shortened V by 5 bases and J by 4 bases, and 14 bases separated the two germline ends.

This chain joins TRBV29-1 and TRBJ2-3; D possibly corresponds to TRBD1 (5 bases). In germline, CDR1 is SQVTM, CDR2 ANQGSEA. CDR3 length equals 13 residues. Trimming removed 8 bases from V and 2 bases from J, with 14 bases in between. Written as DNA, the CDR3 is TGCAGCTCAAAGGGCAGGGCCACAGATACGCAGTATTTT. Protein product: CSSKGRATDTQYF.

This clonotype was counted a few times. This chain links TRBV29-1 with TRBJ1-2, with 7 nucleotides matching TRBD1. CDR1 is SQVTM and CDR2 is ANQGSEA in the germline V gene. The ends lost 6 bases at V and 7 bases at J; junction bases unmatched: 11. The CDR3 totals 13 residues. In nucleotides, the CDR3 is TGCAGCGTGAACACAGGGGAGCGGGGTGGCTACACCTTC. It yields the protein CSVNTGERGGYTF.

This clonotype was recorded at least ten times. The chain joins TRBV13 to TRBJ2-2, with unresolved D. Looked up from germline, CDR1 is PRHDT and CDR2 is FYEKMQ (reference sequence). The CDR3 has 13 residues. Trimming left V 2 bases short and J 7 bases short, with 8 bases between. As DNA, the CDR3 is TGTGCCAGCAGCTTAAGGTGGCTCGGGGAGCTGTTTTTT. Its protein product is CASSLRWLGELFF.

This chain joins TRBV5-1 and TRBJ1-3, with D hard to call. The ends were cut back, 4 bases at V and 0 bases at J, with 8 bases in the middle. The CDR3 is 14 amino acids. Per germline, CDR1 SGHRS and CDR2 YFSETQ. Here the CDR3 DNA reads TGCGCCAGCAGCGCCACGAGCTCTGGAAACACCATATATTTT. Translation: CASSATSSGNTIYF. Supplemented by reference TRBV5-1 and TRBJ1-3, the full variable domain reads KAGVTQTPRYLIKTRGQQVTLSCSPISGHRSVSWYQQTPGQGLQFLFEYFSETQRNKGNFPGRFSGRQFSNSRSEMNVSTLELGDSALYLCASSATSSGNTIYFGEGSWLTVV.

The V and J genes are TRBV29-1 and TRBJ2-7; a possible D gene is TRBD1 (6 bases). V was pared by 6 bases and J by 2 bases, with 20 bases between. Germline loops: CDR1 SQVTM, CDR2 ANQGSEA. The CDR3 consists of 15 residues. The CDR3: CSVTVQGRTTYEQYV. The CDR3 nucleotides read TGCAGCGTAACCGTCCAGGGGCGAACGACCTACGAGCAGTACGTC.